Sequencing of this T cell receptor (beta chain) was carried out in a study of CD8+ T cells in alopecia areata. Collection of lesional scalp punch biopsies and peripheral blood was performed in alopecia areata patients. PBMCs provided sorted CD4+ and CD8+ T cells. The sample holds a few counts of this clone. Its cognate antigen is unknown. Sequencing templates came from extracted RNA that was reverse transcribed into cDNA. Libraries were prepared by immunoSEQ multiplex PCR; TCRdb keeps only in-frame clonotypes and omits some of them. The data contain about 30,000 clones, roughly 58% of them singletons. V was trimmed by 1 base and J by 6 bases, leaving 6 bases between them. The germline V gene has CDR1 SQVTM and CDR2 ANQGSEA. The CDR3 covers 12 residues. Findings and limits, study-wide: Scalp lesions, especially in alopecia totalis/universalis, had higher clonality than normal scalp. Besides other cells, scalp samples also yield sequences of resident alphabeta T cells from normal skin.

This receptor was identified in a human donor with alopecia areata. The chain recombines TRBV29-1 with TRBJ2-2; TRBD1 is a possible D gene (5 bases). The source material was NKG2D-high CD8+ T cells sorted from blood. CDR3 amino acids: CSVEVRAGELFF. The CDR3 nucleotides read TGCAGCGTTGAAGTCAGGGCCGGGGAGCTGTTTTTT.